These T cell receptor beta chains were read from a single sample in a study of STAT5B mutations in CD4+ large granular lymphocyte leukemia. TCRdb's copy holds only in-frame clones and misses some; the assay was immunoSEQ multiplex PCR. The table lists about 21,000 clones, roughly 80% of them singletons. Sequenced input: CD4+ T cells from blood buffy coats. These receptors came from a human donor in good health. Both conserved end residues are part of each CDR3. A D gene is named only where the DNA matches it firmly. The size field is filled for only some rows; it gives once, few, many or a size class.

j_gene | d_gene | v_gene | abundance | CDR3aa | CDR3nt
TRBJ2-1 | - | TRBV2 | once | CATLPGIGSEQFF | TGTGCCACTCTCCCTGGCATTGGAAGTGAGCAGTTCTTC
TRBJ1-4 | - | TRBV11-2 | few | CASSSNHVEKLFF | TGTGCCAGCAGCTCGAACCATGTTGAAAAACTGTTTTTT
TRBJ2-3 | TRBD2 | TRBV7-9 | large | CASSPGLAGLGTDTQYF | TGTGCCAGCAGCCCCGGACTAGCGGGTTTAGGGACAGATACGCAGTATTTT
TRBJ2-7 | TRBD1 | TRBV5-6 | - | CASSSTWIGTGSYEQYF | TGTGCCAGCAGCTCCACTTGGATCGGGACAGGAAGCTACGAGCAGTACTTC
TRBJ2-1 | - | TRBV10-3 | - | CAISEANPTTTFNEQFF | TGTGCCATCAGTGAGGCGAACCCGACTACCACTTTCAATGAGCAGTTCTTC
TRBJ1-1 | - | TRBV5-6 | few | CASSLWVGFTEAFF | TGTGCCAGCAGCTTATGGGTGGGCTTCACTGAAGCTTTCTTT
TRBJ2-3 | TRBD1 | TRBV5-1 | - | CASRDREGRDTQYF | TGCGCCAGCCGGGACAGGGAGGGTCGGGATACGCAGTATTTT
TRBJ2-2 | - | TRBV27 | - | CASGGLDTGELFF | TGTGCCAGCGGTGGTCTGGACACCGGGGAGCTGTTTTTT
TRBJ2-1 | - | TRBV18 | - | CASSPGQALGNEQFF | TGTGCCAGCTCACCCGGGCAGGCCTTAGGGAATGAGCAGTTCTTC
TRBJ2-7 | TRBD1 | TRBV5-1 | - | CASSFTPWTGGYEQYF | TGCGCCAGCAGCTTCACTCCATGGACAGGGGGGTACGAGCAGTACTTC
TRBJ2-1 | - | TRBV19 | few | CASRASSYNEQFF | TGTGCCAGTAGGGCGAGCTCCTACAATGAGCAGTTCTTC
TRBJ2-2 | TRBD2 | TRBV28 | - | CATPGAGGPTGELFF | TGTGCCACCCCAGGTGCGGGAGGACCCACCGGGGAGCTGTTTTTT
TRBJ2-7 | TRBD2 | TRBV2 | medium-sized | CASSYTSGYYEQYF | TGTGCCAGCAGCTATACTAGCGGGTACTACGAGCAGTACTTC
TRBJ1-5 | - | TRBV6-1 | - | CASKSNSNQPQHF | TGTGCCAGCAAAAGCAATAGCAATCAGCCCCAGCATTTT
TRBJ2-1 | TRBD2 | TRBV29-1 | - | CSVDTLAGVDEQFF | TGCAGCGTTGATACCCTAGCGGGAGTCGATGAGCAGTTCTTC
TRBJ2-7 | TRBD1 | TRBV5-1 | - | CASSPGTGKEQYF | TGCGCCAGCAGCCCTGGGACAGGGAAGGAGCAGTACTTC
TRBJ2-2 | - | TRBV5-6 | - | CASSLYEVNTGELFF | TGTGCCAGCAGCTTGTACGAGGTCAACACCGGGGAGCTGTTTTTT
TRBJ1-5 | TRBD1 | TRBV5-5 | - | CASSTGQYNQPQHF | TGTGCCAGCAGCACGGGACAGTACAATCAGCCCCAGCATTTT
TRBJ2-7 | TRBD1 | TRBV10-1 | - | CASRGQGSDEQYF | TGCGCCAGCCGGGGACAGGGTTCCGACGAGCAGTACTTC
TRBJ1-2 | - | TRBV5-1 | - | CASSFDSANYGYTF | TGCGCCAGCAGCTTTGATTCCGCTAACTATGGCTACACCTTC
TRBJ2-7 | - | TRBV10-3 | - | CAISDPSETYEQYF | TGTGCCATCAGTGACCCTAGCGAAACCTACGAGCAGTACTTC
TRBJ2-7 | - | TRBV5-4 | - | CASSPAMGEQYF | TGTGCCAGCAGCCCAGCTATGGGCGAGCAGTACTTC
TRBJ2-5 | TRBD2 | TRBV27 | - | CASRGLAGGEKTQYF | TGTGCCAGCCGAGGACTAGCGGGAGGTGAAAAGACCCAGTACTTC
TRBJ2-5 | TRBD1 | TRBV19 | medium-sized | CASSMTGEETQYF | TGTGCCAGTAGTATGACAGGGGAAGAGACCCAGTACTTC
TRBJ2-3 | - | TRBV27 | - | CASNPELGADTQYF | TGTGCCAGCAATCCCGAGTTGGGGGCAGATACGCAGTATTTT
TRBJ1-2 | - | TRBV5-6 | - | CASRPLKRDFYGYTF | TGTGCCAGCCGCCCTTTAAAGCGAGATTTCTATGGCTACACCTTC
TRBJ1-5 | - | TRBV12-1 | few | CASSFPQDRKPQHF | TGTGCCAGCAGCTTTCCCCAGGACAGGAAGCCCCAGCATTTT
TRBJ2-1 | - | TRBV5-4 | - | CASSLVATSYNEQFF | TGTGCCAGCAGCTTGGTAGCGACCTCCTACAATGAGCAGTTCTTC
TRBJ2-1 | - | TRBV19 | - | CASSIDRSRGSEQFF | TGTGCCAGTAGTATAGATCGAAGCAGAGGTTCTGAGCAGTTCTTC
TRBJ2-1 | - | TRBV28 | - | CASSTTDQGNEQFF | TGTGCCAGCAGTACCACCGACCAGGGTAATGAGCAGTTCTTC
TRBJ1-2 | - | TRBV10-1 | - | CASRRQVGAYTF | TGCGCCAGCAGGAGACAGGTAGGTGCCTACACCTTC
TRBJ2-2 | TRBD2 | TRBV7-2 | - | CASSLPSGWDTGELFF | TGTGCCAGCAGCTTACCTAGCGGTTGGGACACCGGGGAGCTGTTTTTT
TRBJ2-7 | - | TRBV11-2 | - | CASSQSSGLLREYEQYF | TGTGCCAGCAGCCAGTCATCGGGCCTCCTCCGGGAATACGAGCAGTACTTC
TRBJ1-2 | - | TRBV27 | few | CASLNPAQGHGYTF | TGTGCCAGCCTCAACCCGGCTCAGGGGCATGGCTACACCTTC
TRBJ1-1 | - | TRBV5-6 | few | CASSLGGQGNTEAFF | TGTGCCAGCAGCTTGGGGGGGCAGGGTAACACTGAAGCTTTCTTT
TRBJ2-7 | - | TRBV18 | - | CASSPGTESYEQYF | TGTGCCAGCTCACCAGGGACGGAATCCTACGAGCAGTACTTC
TRBJ2-5 | TRBD2 | TRBV11-2 | - | CASSPSGGAGETQYF | TGTGCCAGCAGTCCTAGCGGGGGGGCGGGGGAGACCCAGTACTTC
TRBJ2-2 | TRBD2 | TRBV28 | - | CASLSGSSGELFF | TGTGCCAGCCTAAGCGGGAGTTCCGGGGAGCTGTTTTTT
TRBJ1-2 | TRBD1 | TRBV6-1 | - | CASSVTQGLDGYTF | TGTGCCAGCAGCGTAACACAGGGGCTTGATGGCTACACCTTC
TRBJ2-2 | TRBD2 | TRBV2 | - | CASRGLAGEGSGELFF | TGTGCCAGCAGGGGACTAGCGGGAGAGGGTTCCGGGGAGCTGTTTTTT
TRBJ2-7 | - | TRBV5-1 | - | CASSPAGNSYEQYF | TGCGCCAGCAGCCCCGCCGGGAACTCCTACGAGCAGTACTTC
TRBJ2-7 | TRBD2 | TRBV18 | once | CASSPRTSGAYEQYF | TGTGCCAGCTCACCCCGGACTAGCGGAGCCTACGAGCAGTACTTC